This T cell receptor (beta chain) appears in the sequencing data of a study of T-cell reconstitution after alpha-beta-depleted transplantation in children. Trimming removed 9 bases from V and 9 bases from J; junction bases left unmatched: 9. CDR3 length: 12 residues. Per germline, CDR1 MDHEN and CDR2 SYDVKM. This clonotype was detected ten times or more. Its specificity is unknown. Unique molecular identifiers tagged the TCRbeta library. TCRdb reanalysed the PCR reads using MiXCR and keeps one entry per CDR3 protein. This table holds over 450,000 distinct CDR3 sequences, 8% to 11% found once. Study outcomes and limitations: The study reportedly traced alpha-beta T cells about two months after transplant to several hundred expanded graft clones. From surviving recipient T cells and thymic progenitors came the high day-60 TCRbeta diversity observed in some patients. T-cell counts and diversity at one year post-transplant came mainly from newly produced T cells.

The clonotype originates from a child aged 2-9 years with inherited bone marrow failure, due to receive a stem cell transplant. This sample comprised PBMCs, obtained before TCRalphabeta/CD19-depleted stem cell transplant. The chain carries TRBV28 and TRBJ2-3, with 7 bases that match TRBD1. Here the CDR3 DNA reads TGTGCCAGTAGAGCCCCGGGACAGACGCAGTATTTT. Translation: CASRAPGQTQYF.